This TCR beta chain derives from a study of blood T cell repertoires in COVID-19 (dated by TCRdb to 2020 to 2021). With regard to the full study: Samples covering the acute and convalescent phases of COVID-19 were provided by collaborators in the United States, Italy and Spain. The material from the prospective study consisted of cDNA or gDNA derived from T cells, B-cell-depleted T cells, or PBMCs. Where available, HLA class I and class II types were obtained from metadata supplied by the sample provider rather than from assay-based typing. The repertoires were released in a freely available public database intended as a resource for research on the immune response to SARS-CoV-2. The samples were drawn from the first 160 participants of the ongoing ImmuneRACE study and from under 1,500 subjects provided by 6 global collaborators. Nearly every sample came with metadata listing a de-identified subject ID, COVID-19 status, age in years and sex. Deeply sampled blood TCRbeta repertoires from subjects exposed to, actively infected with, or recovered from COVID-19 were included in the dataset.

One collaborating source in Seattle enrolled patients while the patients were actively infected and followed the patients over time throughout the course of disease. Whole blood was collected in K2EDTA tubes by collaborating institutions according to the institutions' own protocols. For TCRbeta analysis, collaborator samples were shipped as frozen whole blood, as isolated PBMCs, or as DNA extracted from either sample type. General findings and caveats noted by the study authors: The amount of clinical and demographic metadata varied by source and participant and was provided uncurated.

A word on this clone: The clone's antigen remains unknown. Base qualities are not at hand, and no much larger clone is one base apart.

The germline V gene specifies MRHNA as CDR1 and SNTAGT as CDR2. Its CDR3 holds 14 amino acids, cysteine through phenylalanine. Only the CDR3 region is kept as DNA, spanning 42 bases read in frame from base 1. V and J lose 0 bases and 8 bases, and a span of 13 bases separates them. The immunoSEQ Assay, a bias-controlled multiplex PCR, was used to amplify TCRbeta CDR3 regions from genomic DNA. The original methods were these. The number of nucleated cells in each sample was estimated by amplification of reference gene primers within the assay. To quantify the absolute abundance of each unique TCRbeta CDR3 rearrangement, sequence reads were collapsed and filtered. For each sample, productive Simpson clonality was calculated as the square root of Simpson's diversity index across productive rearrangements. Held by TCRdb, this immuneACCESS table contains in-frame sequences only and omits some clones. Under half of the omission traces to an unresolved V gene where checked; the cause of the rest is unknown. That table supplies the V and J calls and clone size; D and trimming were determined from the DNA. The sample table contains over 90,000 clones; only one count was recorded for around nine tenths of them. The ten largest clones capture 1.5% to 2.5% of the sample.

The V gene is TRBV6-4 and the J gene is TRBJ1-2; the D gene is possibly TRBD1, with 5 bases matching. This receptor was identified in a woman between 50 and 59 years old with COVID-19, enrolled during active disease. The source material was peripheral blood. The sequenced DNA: TGTGCCAGCAGTGACTCTCAGGGATCCGTGGGCTACACCTTC. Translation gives CASSDSQGSVGYTF.